In this sample, the clone carrying this T cell receptor beta chain turned up a few times. Its antigen remains unknown. CDR3 size: 18 residues. The trim removed 4 bases at V and 1 base at J, leaving 14 bases unmatched. From germline, CDR1 is SQVTM and CDR2 ANQGSEA. This record comes from a study of CD8 T cells in ankylosing spondylitis. Study outcomes and limitations: A TCR beta motif made of fewer than 10 highly homologous variants seemed typical of ankylosing spondylitis blood. Clones linked to disease were reported to show significant enrichment in matched ankylosing spondylitis synovial fluid. Reactive arthritis synovial fluid and blood previously showed some of these motif variants.

The authors made TCR beta libraries by quantitative 5'-RACE with molecular barcodes. TCRdb processed the 5' RACE reads anew with MiXCR; each CDR3 protein has one entry. The repertoire has about 750,000 distinct CDR3 sequences, 15% to 20% of them found once; the top ten carry around 19%. The receptor was derived from a male donor with ankylosing spondylitis. The specimen sequenced was blood, either unsorted or a sorted T cell fraction (not recorded which). The chain carries TRBV29-1 and TRBJ2-2; 8 bases are a match to TRBD2. DNA for the CDR3: TGCAGCGTTGTTGGGGGCGGAAATAGCGGGAAGAACACCGGGGAGCTGTTTTTT. Translation gives CSVVGGGNSGKNTGELFF.